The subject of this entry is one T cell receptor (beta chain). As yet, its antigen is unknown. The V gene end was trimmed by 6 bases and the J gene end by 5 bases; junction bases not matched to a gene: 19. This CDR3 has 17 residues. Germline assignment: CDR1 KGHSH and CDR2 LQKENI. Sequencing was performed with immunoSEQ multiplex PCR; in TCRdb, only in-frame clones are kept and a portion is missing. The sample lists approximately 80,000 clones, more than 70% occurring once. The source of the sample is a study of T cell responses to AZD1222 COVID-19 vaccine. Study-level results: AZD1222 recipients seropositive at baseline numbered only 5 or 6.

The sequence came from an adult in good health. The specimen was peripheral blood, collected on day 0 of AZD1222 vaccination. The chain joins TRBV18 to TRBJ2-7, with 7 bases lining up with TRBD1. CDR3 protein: CASSREMGAGGRNEQYF. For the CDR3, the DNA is TGTGCCAGCTCCCGAGAAATGGGAGCAGGGGGAAGGAACGAGCAGTACTTC. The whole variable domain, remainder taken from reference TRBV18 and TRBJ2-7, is NAGVMQNPRHLVRRRGQEARLRCSPMKGHSHVYWYRQLPEEGLKFMVYLQKENIIDESGMPKERFSAEFPKEGPSILRIQQVVRGDSAAYFCASSREMGAGGRNEQYFGPGTRLTVT.